A single sample is the source of the 12 T cell receptor beta chains below, sequenced in a study of blood T cell repertoires in COVID-19. Sequencing used immunoSEQ multiplex PCR; TCRdb keeps in-frame clones, though not all of them. The sample records roughly 150,000 clones, 70% to 90% being singletons. Sequencing input: PBMCs or T cells enriched from blood (not recorded which). The receptors come from a man aged 40-49 years who had recovered from COVID-19.

The chain carries TRBV7-3 and TRBJ2-1, with 8 bases identical to TRBD2. Germline CDR1 and CDR2: SGHTA and FQGTGA. V lost 4 bases to trimming and J lost 0 bases; unmatched junction nucleotides: 5. The length of the CDR3 is 16 residues. The CDR3 nucleotides are TGTGCCAGCAGCTCATCGGGGGGGTACTCCTACAATGAGCAGTTCTTC. Its translation: CASSSSGGYSYNEQFF.

This clone occurred once. This sample includes further DNA sequences coding for the same CDR3. V and J are TRBV3-1 (or the pseudogene TRBV3-2) and TRBJ1-2; 8 positions match TRBD1. CDR1 and CDR2 (germline): LGHDT, YNNKEL (reference sequence). This CDR3 comprises 13 residues. After removal of 3 bases from V and 8 bases from J, the junction contained 5 bases not matched to a gene. CDR3 sequence (DNA): TGTGCCAGCAGCCAGCAGGGGGCGCGGGGCTACACCTTC. Amino acid sequence: CASSQQGARGYTF.

This clone was found a few times. The chain uses TRBV7-8 and TRBJ1-5, with a weak D call TRBD1 (6 bases). V shed 9 bases and J shed 3 bases, with 18 bases lying between them. There are 15 residues in the CDR3. In germline, CDR1 is SGHVS, CDR2 FQNEAQ. CDR3 amino acids: CASGGGQRINQPQHF. CDR3 bases: TGTGCCAGTGGGGGGGGGCAGAGGATCAATCAGCCCCAGCATTTT.

The gene calls are TRBV5-1 and TRBJ1-1, with unresolved D. The CDR3 consists of 15 residues. The germline V gene has CDR1 SGHRS and CDR2 YFSETQ. V lost 3 bases, J lost 1 base, and 13 bases lay in between. Written as DNA, the CDR3 is TGCGCCAGCAGCTGGCTGGCAGGTGAGAACACTGAAGCTTTCTTT. Its protein is CASSWLAGENTEAFF.

The chain carries TRBV9 and TRBJ2-6, with 8 bases fitting TRBD1. The CDR3 is made up of 17 amino acids. Germline values: CDR1 SGDLS, CDR2 YYNGEE. Losses at the gene ends were 0 bases for V and 2 bases for J; bases not matched to a gene: 4. For the CDR3, the DNA is TGTGCCAGCAGCGTAGGGACAGGGTGGGCTGGGGCCAACGTCCTGACTTTC. It is translated as CASSVGTGWAGANVLTF.

This clone occurred once. V gene TRBV19 combines with J gene TRBJ2-3, with 9 bases that match TRBD1. V shed 6 bases and J 3 bases; nucleotides not matched to a gene: 4. CDR1 is LNHDA and CDR2 is SQIVND in the germline V gene (reference sequence). The length of the CDR3 is 14 residues. The CDR3 here is CASSTGQGTDTQYF. In DNA form, the CDR3 reads TGTGCCAGTAGCACCGGACAGGGGACAGATACGCAGTATTTT. The full variable domain, in which reference TRBV19 and TRBJ2-3 provide the parts outside the CDR3, is DGGITQSPKYLFRKEGQNVTLSCEQNLNHDAMYWYRQDPGQGLRLIYYSQIVNDFQKGDIAEGYSVSREKKESFPLTVTSAQKNPTAFYLCASSTGQGTDTQYFGPGTRLTVL.

The J gene is TRBJ1-5, the V gene TRBV27, with D tentatively TRBD1 (5 bases). CDR1 and CDR2 from the germline V gene are MNHEY and SMNVEV (reference sequence). The CDR3 contains 14 residues. V lost 5 bases to trimming and J lost 7 bases, with 15 bases between them. CDR3 DNA sequence: TGTGCCAGCAGTCCATACACGGGGGACCAGCCCCAGCATTTT. Translation gives CASSPYTGDQPQHF.

The chain joins TRBV7-3 to TRBJ1-5; 9 bases match TRBD1. There are 13 residues in the CDR3. Unmatched junction bases numbered 2, after V lost 5 bases and J lost 6 bases. Germline values: CDR1 SGHTA, CDR2 FQGTGA. CDR3 nucleotides: TGTGCCAGCAGCAAGGGACAGGGTCAGCCCCAGCATTTT. Its translation is CASSKGQGQPQHF.

The chain employs TRBV9 and TRBJ2-5, with a possible D match to TRBD2 (7 bases). This CDR3 contains 16 residues. The V end lost 4 bases, the J end lost 4 bases, and 20 bases lay between the germline ends. Per germline, CDR1 SGDLS and CDR2 YYNGEE. For the CDR3, the DNA is TGTGCCAGCAGCTCTGGAGGCGGGGGCTGGGGAGAGACCCAGTACTTC. Protein: CASSSGGGGWGETQYF.

In its sample, this clone was seen once. J is TRBJ2-2 and V is TRBV19; 8 nucleotides align to TRBD1. Germline values: CDR1 LNHDA, CDR2 SQIVND (reference sequence). The CDR3 has 14 residues. J was trimmed by 4 bases and V by 3 bases; bases with no gene match: 1. The CDR3 DNA reads TGTGCCAGTAGTATTGGGACAGGCACCGGGGAGCTGTTTTTT. It codes for CASSIGTGTGELFF.

The V call is TRBV19, the J call TRBJ1-1; tentatively, D is TRBD1 (6 bases). The CDR3 consists of 12 residues. The V gene's germline CDR1 is LNHDA and CDR2 SQIVND (reference sequence). V was pared by 7 bases and J by 5 bases, with 11 bases between. The CDR3 bases are TGTGCCAGTATGGAGGGGGGGACTGAAGCTTTCTTT. This gives the protein CASMEGGTEAFF.

The gene calls are TRBV24-1 and TRBJ1-2, with 9 bases aligning to TRBD1. In germline, CDR1 is KGHDR, CDR2 SFDVKD. CDR3 length equals 18 residues. Trimming removed 5 bases from V and 4 bases from J; junction bases left unmatched: 16. CDR3 residues: CATSVFRDREEGGYGYTF. As DNA, the CDR3 is TGTGCCACCAGTGTCTTTCGGGACAGGGAAGAGGGGGGCTATGGCTACACCTTC.